This T cell receptor (beta chain) was recorded in a study of low-dose radiotherapy and immunotherapy resistance in tumors (dated by TCRdb to the early 2020s). Concerning the study at large: In Cohort 1, each fraction delivered 0.5 Gy every 2 weeks, and the prescribed total PTV dose was 6.5 Gy. Cohort 2 received 1 Gy per fraction every two weeks, with a total of 13 Gy over 26 weeks. Nivolumab was administered intravenously as a 240 mg flat dose every two weeks, and ipilimumab was administered intravenously at 1 mg/kg every six weeks. Intravenous cyclophosphamide at 200 mg/m2 was administered every two weeks, one day ahead of each radiation and immunotherapy administration. Starting on cycle 1 day 1, patients took 300 mg of aspirin by mouth once a day for four cycles. Trial participants were not randomized into treatment groups. Eight patients were included in the translational analysis, namely three from the first dose cohort plus the first five from the second dose cohort.

The label giving this sample's time point can be read as: after trial treatment. Sample treatment or condition, as interpreted from the label and publication: LDRT plus nivolumab, ipilimumab, low-dose cyclophosphamide and aspirin (RACIN trial). Donors were enrolled in RACIN, a single-arm phase I dose-escalation trial combining nivolumab, ipilimumab, aspirin, low-dose cyclophosphamide and low-dose radiotherapy. Eligible patients had advanced, TIL-negative solid tumors. V trim: 11 bases; J trim: 3 bases; unmatched bases: 5. The CDR3 numbers 12 residues from cysteine through phenylalanine. Just the 36-base CDR3 DNA is kept, in frame starting at base 1. From the germline V gene, CDR1 is SNHLY and CDR2 is FYNNEI. This clonotype was recorded at least ten times. Its recognized antigen is unknown. Nothing much larger sits one base from this clone, and base qualities are not available. Sequencing was carried out with an Illumina HiSeq 2500. To make first-strand cDNA, Superscript III was used along with a set of TRAV- and TRBV-specific primers so that both the TCRalpha and TCRbeta chains were covered. TCRs were amplified for about 20 PCR cycles with Phusion, using a constant-region primer paired with the adapter attached to the V primers. Isolated mRNA was amplified with the MessageAmp II aRNA Amplification Kit, using a roughly 17-hour in vitro transcription at 37°C. The Dynabeads mRNA DIRECT Purification Kit was used to isolate mRNA for TCR sequencing. Indexed Illumina adapters were added in a second roughly 26-cycle Phusion PCR, and the resulting products were purified with AMPure XP beads. The original methods were these. Using custom Perl scripts, TCR sequences encoding the same protein were pooled, out-of-frame sequences were removed, and the abundance of each clonotype was computed. The analysis excluded TCR sequences that were supported by just one read. The metrics used to describe the repertoires included Shannon entropy, Gini index, clonality, richness, and the frequency of TCRs shared between repertoires. Using fastp at Q25 and MiXCR, TCRdb reprocessed the public reads and kept productive beta chains. Rows with a matching CDR3 protein are joined into one entry that keeps the most common DNA and genes. The V and J calls come from TCRdb's annotation, not from the publication. This sample has some 100,000 distinct CDR3 sequences in its table, and under 25% of those were observed once. The biggest ten clones account for 4.1% of the sample.

The sample was PBMCs, taken after low-dose radiotherapy plus immunotherapy. The sequence joins TRBV2 to TRBJ2-3, and TRBD2 matches 7 of the central bases. The origin of this receptor is a male donor with prostate cancer. The DNA reads TGTGCCGGGAGGGGCCGGACAGATACGCAGTATTTT. Translated, it gives CAGRGRTDTQYF.